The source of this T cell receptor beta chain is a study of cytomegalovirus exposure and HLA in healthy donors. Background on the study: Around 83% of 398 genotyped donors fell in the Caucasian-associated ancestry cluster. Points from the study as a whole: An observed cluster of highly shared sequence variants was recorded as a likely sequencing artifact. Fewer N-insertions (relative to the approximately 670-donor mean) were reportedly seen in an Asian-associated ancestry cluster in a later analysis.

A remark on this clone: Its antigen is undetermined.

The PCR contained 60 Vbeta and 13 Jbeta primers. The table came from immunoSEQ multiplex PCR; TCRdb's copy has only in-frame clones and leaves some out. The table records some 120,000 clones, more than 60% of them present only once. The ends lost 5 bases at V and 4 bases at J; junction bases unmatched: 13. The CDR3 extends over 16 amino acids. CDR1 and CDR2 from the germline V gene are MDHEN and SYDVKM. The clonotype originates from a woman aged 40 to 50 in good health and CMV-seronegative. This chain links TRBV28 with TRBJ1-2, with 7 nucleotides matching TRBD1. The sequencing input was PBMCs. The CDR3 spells CASSPGQAVPFYGYTF. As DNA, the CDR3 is TGTGCCAGCAGTCCCGGACAGGCCGTCCCATTCTATGGCTACACCTTC.